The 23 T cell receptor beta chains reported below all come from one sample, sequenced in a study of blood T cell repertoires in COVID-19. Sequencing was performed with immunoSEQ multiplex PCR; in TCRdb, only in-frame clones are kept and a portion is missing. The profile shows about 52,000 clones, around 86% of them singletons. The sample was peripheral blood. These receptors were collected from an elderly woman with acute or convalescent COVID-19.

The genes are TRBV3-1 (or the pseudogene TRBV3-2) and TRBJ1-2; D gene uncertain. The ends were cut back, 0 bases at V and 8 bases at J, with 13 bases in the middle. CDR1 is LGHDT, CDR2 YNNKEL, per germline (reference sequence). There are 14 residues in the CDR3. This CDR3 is CASSQEVRGGGYTF. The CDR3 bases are TGTGCCAGCAGCCAAGAGGTCCGGGGAGGAGGCTACACCTTC.

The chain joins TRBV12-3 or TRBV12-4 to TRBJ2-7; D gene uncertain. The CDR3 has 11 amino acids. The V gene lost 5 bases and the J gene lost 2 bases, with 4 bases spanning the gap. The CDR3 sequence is CASSPAYEQYF. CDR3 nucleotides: TGTGCCAGCAGTCCCGCCTACGAGCAGTACTTC.

CDR3 amino acids: CASSYGTGYIEQYF. Here the CDR3 DNA reads TGCGCCAGCAGCTACGGGACAGGGTATATCGAGCAGTACTTC. The rearrangement uses TRBV5-1 and TRBJ2-7; 9 bases agree with TRBD1. The trim removed 3 bases at V and 6 bases at J, leaving 7 bases unmatched. The CDR3 is 14 residues long. Germline CDR1 SGHRS, CDR2 YFSETQ.

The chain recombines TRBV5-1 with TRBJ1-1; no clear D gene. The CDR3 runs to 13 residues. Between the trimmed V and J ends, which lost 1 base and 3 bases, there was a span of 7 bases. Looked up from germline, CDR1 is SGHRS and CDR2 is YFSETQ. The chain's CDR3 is CASSLTGDTEAFF. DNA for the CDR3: TGCGCCAGCAGCTTGACGGGAGACACTGAAGCTTTCTTT.

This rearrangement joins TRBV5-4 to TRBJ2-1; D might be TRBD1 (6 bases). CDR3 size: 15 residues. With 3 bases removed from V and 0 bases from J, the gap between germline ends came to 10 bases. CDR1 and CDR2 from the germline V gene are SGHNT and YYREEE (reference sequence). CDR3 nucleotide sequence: TGTGCCAGCAGCTCCGGACAGAACTCCTACAATGAGCAGTTCTTC. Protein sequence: CASSSGQNSYNEQFF.

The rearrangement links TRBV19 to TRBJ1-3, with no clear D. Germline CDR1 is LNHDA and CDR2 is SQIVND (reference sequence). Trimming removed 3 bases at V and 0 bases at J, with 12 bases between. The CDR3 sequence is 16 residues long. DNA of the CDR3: TGTGCCAGTAGTATTGAAGGAGGGTTCTCTGGAAACACCATATATTTT. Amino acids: CASSIEGGFSGNTIYF.

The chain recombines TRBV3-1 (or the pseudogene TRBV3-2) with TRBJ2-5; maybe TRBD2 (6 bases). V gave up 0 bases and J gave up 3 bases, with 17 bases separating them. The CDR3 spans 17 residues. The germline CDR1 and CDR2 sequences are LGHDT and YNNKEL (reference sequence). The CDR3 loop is CASSQDPPARGEETQYF. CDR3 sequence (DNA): TGTGCCAGCAGCCAAGATCCTCCGGCCCGCGGGGAAGAGACCCAGTACTTC.

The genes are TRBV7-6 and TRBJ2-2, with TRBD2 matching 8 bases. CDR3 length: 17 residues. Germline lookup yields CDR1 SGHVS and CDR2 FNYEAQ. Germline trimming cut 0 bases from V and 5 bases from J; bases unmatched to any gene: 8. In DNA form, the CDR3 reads TGTGCCAGCAGCTTAGCGTCGGGGGGGCCCCCGACCGGGGAGCTGTTTTTT. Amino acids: CASSLASGGPPTGELFF.

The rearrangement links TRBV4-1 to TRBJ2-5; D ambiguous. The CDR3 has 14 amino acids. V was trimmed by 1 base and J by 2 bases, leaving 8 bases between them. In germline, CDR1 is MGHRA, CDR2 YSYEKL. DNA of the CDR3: TGCGCCAGCAGCCAAGTTACAGAACAAGAGACCCAGTACTTC. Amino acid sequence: CASSQVTEQETQYF.

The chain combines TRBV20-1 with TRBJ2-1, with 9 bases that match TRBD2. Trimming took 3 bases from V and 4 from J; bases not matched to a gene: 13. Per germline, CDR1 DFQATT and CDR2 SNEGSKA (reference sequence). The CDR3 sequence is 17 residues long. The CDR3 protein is CSASAAGGGDWYNEQFF. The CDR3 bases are TGCAGTGCTAGTGCCGCCGGCGGGGGGGACTGGTACAATGAGCAGTTCTTC.

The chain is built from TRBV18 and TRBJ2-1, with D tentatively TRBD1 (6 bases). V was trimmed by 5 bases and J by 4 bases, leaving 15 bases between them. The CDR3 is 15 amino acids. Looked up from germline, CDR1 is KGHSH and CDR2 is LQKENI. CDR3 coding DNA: TGTGCCAGCTCAGGGCCGTGGGGGCCATACAATGAGCAGTTCTTC. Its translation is CASSGPWGPYNEQFF.

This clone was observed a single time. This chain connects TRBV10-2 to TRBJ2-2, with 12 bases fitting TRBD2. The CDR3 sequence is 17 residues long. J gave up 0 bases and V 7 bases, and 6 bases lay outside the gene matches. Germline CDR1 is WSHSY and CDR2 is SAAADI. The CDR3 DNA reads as TGCGCCAGCAAATGGACTAGCGGGAACGCGAACACCGGGGAGCTGTTTTTT. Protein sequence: CASKWTSGNANTGELFF.

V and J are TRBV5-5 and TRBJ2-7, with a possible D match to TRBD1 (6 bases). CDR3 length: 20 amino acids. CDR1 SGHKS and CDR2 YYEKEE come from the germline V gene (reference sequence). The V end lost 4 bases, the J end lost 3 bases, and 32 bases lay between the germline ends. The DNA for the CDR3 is TGTGCCAGCAGCCCCCAATCAAACCCGGTAAACAGGGTAAAGTACTACGAGCAGTACGTC. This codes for CASSPQSNPVNRVKYYEQYV.

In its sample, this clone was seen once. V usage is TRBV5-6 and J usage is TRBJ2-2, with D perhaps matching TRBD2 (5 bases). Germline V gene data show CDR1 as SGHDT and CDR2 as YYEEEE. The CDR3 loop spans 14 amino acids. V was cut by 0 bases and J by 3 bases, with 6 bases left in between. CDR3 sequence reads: CASSLVEDTGELFF. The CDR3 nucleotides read TGTGCCAGCAGCTTGGTGGAGGACACCGGGGAGCTGTTTTTT.

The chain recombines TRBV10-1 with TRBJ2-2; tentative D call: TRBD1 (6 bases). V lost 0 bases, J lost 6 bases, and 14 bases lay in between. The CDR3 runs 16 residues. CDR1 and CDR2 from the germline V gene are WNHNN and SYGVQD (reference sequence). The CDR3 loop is CASSESTSGDPGELFF. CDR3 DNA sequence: TGCGCCAGCAGTGAGTCGACTTCAGGGGATCCCGGGGAGCTGTTTTTT.

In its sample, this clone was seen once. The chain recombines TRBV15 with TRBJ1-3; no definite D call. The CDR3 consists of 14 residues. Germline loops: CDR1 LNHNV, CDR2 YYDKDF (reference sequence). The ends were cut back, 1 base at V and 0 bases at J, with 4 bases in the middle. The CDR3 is CATSRGSSGNTIYF. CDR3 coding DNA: TGTGCCACCAGCAGAGGCAGCTCTGGAAACACCATATATTTT.

CDR3 sequence (DNA): TGCGCCAGCAGCTTTGGGGGGGCCTTACGAGAAAAACTGTTTTTT. Residues: CASSFGGALREKLFF. The chain employs TRBV5-1 and TRBJ1-4, with D possibly being TRBD1 (6 bases). From germline, CDR1 is SGHRS and CDR2 YFSETQ. The CDR3 is made up of 15 amino acids. V was pared by 2 bases and J by 8 bases, with 16 bases between.

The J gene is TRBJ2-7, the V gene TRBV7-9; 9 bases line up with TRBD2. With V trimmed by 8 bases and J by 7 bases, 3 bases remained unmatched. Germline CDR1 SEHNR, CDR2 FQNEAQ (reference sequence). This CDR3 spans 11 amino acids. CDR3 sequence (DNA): TGTGCCAGCTCGGGACTAGCAGAGCAGTACGTC. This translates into CASSGLAEQYV.

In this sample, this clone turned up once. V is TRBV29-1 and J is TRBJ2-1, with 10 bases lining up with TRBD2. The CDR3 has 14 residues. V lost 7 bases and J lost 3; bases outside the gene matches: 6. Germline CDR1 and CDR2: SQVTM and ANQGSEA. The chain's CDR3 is CSAQREGLYNEQFF. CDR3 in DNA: TGCAGCGCGCAGCGGGAGGGGCTCTACAATGAGCAGTTCTTC.

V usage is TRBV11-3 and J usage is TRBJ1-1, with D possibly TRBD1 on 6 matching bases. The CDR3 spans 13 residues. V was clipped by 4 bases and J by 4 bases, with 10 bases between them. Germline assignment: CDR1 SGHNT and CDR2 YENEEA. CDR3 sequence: CASSSQGGTEAFF. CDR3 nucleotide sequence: TGTGCCAGCAGCTCCCAAGGGGGCACTGAAGCTTTCTTT.

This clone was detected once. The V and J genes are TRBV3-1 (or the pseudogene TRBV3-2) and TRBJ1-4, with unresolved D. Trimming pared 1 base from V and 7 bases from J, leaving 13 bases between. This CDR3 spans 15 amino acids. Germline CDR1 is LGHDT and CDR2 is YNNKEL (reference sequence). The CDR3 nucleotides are TGTGCCAGCAGCCAAGCTAGCCTACCCGGTGAAAAACTGTTTTTT. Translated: CASSQASLPGEKLFF.

The CDR3, as DNA: TGTGCCAGCAGTTGGACACGCACCGGGGAGCTGTTTTTT. Translated: CASSWTRTGELFF. The chain links TRBV6-2 or TRBV6-3 to TRBJ2-2, with TRBD1 as a possible D gene (5 bases). The CDR3 length is 13 residues. Germline CDR1 MNHEY, CDR2 SVGEGT. Trimming cost V 4 bases and J 4 bases, with 7 bases left between them.

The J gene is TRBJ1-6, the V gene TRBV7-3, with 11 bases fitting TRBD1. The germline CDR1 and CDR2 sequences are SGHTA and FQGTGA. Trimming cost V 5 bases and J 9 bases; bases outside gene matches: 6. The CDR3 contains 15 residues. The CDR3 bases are TGTGCCAGCAGCCGAGGACAGGGGGCAAGTTCACCCCTCCACTTT. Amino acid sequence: CASSRGQGASSPLHF.